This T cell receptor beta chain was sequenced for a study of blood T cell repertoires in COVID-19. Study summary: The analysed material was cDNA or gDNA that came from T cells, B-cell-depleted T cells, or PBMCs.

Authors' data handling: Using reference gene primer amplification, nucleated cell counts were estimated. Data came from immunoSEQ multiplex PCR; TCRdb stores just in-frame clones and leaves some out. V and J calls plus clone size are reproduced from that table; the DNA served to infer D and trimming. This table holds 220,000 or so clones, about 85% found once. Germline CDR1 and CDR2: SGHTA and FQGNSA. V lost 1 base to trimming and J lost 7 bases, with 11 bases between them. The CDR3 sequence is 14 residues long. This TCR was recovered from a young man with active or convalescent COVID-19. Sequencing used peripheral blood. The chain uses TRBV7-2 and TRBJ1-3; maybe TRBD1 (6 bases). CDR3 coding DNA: TGTGCCAGCAGCTTAGAGGGGGTGAAGAACACCATATATTTT. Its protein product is CASSLEGVKNTIYF.